This is a list of T cell receptor beta chains from one sample in a study of shared T cell receptors in the human thymus. Some clones are missing from TCRdb's copy, which holds only in-frame ones; the method was immunoSEQ multiplex PCR. The sample includes 600,000 to 900,000 clones, over 75% of them seen just once. This same sample was also taken into another study, of human thymus T cells.

Material for sequencing was thymocytes. The receptor source for this set is a girl in the first two years of life with a congenital heart defect. The conserved cysteine and the conserved F or W are not part of the CDR3 here.

TRBJ1-2,TRBV4-3,AASGRPNYGYT
TRBJ1-1,TRBV5-1,ASSSHATGNTEAF
TRBJ2-2,TRBV6-5,ASGSSFQGRTGELF
TRBJ1-6,TRBV6-1,ASSAGGNSPLH
TRBJ2-2,TRBV30,AWEGGELF
TRBJ1-1,TRBV7-9,ASSFTGEMNTEAF
TRBJ1-2,TRBV5-4,ASSLFGSIGYT
TRBJ2-7,TRBV6-1,ASIDGTGPYEQY
TRBJ1-1,TRBV27,ASSSTALQGADIPNTEAF
TRBJ1-2,TRBV6-1,ASSEGGGAGP
TRBJ1-5,TRBV7-8,ASSLEYRDRVQPQH
TRBJ1-1,TRBV14,ASRPTAPLVEAF
TRBJ2-7,TRBV6-5,ASSAGQGLYEQY